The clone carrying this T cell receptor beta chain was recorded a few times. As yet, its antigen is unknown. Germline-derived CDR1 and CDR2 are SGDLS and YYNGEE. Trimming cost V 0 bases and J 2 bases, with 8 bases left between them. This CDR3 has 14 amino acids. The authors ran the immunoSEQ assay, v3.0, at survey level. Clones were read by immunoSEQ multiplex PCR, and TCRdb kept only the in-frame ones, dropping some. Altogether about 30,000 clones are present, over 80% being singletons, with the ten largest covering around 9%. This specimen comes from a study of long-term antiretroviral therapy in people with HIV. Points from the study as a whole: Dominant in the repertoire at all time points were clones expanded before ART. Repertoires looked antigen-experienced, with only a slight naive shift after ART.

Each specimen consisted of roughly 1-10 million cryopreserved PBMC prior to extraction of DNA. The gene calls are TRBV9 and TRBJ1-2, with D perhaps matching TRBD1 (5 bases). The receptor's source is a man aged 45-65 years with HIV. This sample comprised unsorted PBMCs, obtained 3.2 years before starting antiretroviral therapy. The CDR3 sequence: CASSVDPGNYGYTF. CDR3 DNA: TGTGCCAGCAGCGTAGATCCAGGGAACTATGGCTACACCTTC.